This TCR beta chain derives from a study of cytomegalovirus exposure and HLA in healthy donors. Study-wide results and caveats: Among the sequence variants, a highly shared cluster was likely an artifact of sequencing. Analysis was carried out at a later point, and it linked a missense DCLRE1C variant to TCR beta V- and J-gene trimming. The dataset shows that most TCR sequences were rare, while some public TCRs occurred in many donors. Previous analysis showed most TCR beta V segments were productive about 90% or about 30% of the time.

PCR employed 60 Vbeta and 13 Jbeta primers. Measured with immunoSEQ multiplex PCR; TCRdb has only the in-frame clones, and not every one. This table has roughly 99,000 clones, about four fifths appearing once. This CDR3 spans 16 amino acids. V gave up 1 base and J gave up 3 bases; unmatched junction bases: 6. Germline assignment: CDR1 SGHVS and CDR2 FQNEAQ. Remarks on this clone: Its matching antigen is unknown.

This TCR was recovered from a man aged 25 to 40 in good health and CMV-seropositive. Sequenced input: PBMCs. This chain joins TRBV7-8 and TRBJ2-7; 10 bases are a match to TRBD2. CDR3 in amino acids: CASSLDSGGLFYEQYF. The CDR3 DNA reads TGTGCCAGCAGCTTAGATAGCGGGGGGCTGTTCTACGAGCAGTACTTC.